This TCR beta chain originates from a study of blood T cells in healthy people across ages. Germline CDR1 is DFQATT and CDR2 is SNEGSKA (reference sequence). The length of the CDR3 is 13 residues. V shed 5 bases and J 5 bases; nucleotides not matched to a gene: 6. With regard to this clonotype: Its matching antigen is unknown.

Points from the study as a whole: Naive CD4+ cell counts and diversity both ran higher in long-lived than in aged donors.

Together with a sample-barcoded 5' primer, a J-beta primer mix was included in a second PCR lasting about 7 to 12 cycles. TCRdb redid the calling of the 5' RACE reads with MiXCR, one entry per CDR3 protein. The repertoire holds 750,000 to 950,000 distinct CDR3 sequences, with 25% to 30% as singletons. These data are also associated with another study on T cells of mothers and their children.

The chain employs TRBV20-1 and TRBJ2-5, with 9 bases lining up with TRBD2. The sample consisted of blood. This clonotype was obtained from a boy younger than 18 in good health. The CDR3 region is CSALAGTSETQYF. The DNA of the CDR3 is TGCAGTGCTCTAGCGGGGACCAGCGAGACCCAGTACTTC.